This T cell receptor beta chain stems from a study of T cell clonotyping in hematopoietic cell transplantation. Background on the study: Cytoreduction preceded collection of pretransplant recipient samples.

Per germline, CDR1 GTSNPN and CDR2 SVGIG (reference sequence). The V and J ends lost 0 bases and 5 bases respectively, with 13 bases between them. This CDR3 has 15 residues. The time point is: recipient sample about 28 days before transplant, after cytoreduction. Samples: about 28 days before transplant, then days 30, 100 and 180 after. Profiling relied on immunoSEQ multiplex PCR, and the TCRdb table lists in-frame clones only, not all of them. The table includes some 30,000 clones, roughly 80% detected once. The clonotype comes from a woman aged 30 to 39 with chronic myeloid leukemia. Some clones in this sample may be carry-over from other donors' samples. Sequencing was performed on peripheral blood mononuclear cells, taken before stem cell transplant. This chain uses TRBV30 with TRBJ1-4; no clear D gene. CDR3 coding DNA: TGTGCCTGGAGTGTACCGGGAGCTCGCAATGAAAAACTGTTTTTT. This gives the protein CAWSVPGARNEKLFF.